The clone carrying this T cell receptor beta chain was counted ten times or more. What it binds is unknown. The library protocol tagged individual cDNA molecules with unique molecular identifiers. One entry per CDR3 protein, called by TCRdb with MiXCR from the 5' RACE reads. Counted here are around 61,000 distinct CDR3 sequences, about 10% occurring once; the ten biggest clones make up 5.5% to 7.5%. This specimen comes from a study of early T cells in non-severe SARS-CoV-2 infection. Across the whole study: Sequencing input comprised bulk RNA from unsorted whole blood; chain pairing was not available. Findings of the study overall: VDJdb matching, biased toward anti-spike CD8 responses, missed private and CD4 specificities.

V gave up 4 bases and J gave up 6 bases, with 7 bases separating them. The CDR3 runs to 11 residues. The germline V gene has CDR1 SNHLY and CDR2 FYNNEI. The rearrangement joins TRBV2 to TRBJ2-7, with D unclear. Sequenced material: whole blood. This TCR derives from an adult who was a healthcare worker with PCR-confirmed SARS-CoV-2 infection or an uninfected control (not recorded which). The CDR3 bases are TGTGCCAGCAGTGTTGGTGGCGAGCAGTACTTC. It is translated as CASSVGGEQYF.